Listed below are T cell receptor beta chains from one sample, sequenced in a study of blood T cell repertoires in COVID-19. This table comes from immunoSEQ multiplex PCR, and its TCRdb copy is limited to in-frame clones, with some not included. The sample holds about half a million clones, 70% to 90% seen once. What was sequenced was peripheral blood. The receptors stem from a human donor in a cohort sampled during active COVID-19. Both conserved end residues are part of each CDR3. Fields, in order: CDR3 protein, clone size, J gene, V gene. The size of a clone is reported for some rows only, either as once, few or many, or as a class for expanded clones.

cdr3_aa: CASSPKVREGPDTQYF
clone_size: -
j_call: TRBJ2-3
v_call: TRBV27

cdr3_aa: CASSRDRGTSYEQYF
clone_size: -
j_call: TRBJ2-7
v_call: TRBV6-5

cdr3_aa: CASSYSTGPYEQYF
clone_size: -
j_call: TRBJ2-7
v_call: TRBV6-2/TRBV6-3

cdr3_aa: CSALLARGTGELFF
clone_size: -
j_call: TRBJ2-2
v_call: TRBV29-1

cdr3_aa: CASWDRGLGQPQHF
clone_size: once
j_call: TRBJ1-5
v_call: TRBV19

cdr3_aa: CASSLVGTGGETQYF
clone_size: once
j_call: TRBJ2-5
v_call: TRBV7-2

cdr3_aa: CASSREATEAFF
clone_size: -
j_call: TRBJ1-1
v_call: TRBV10-2

cdr3_aa: CATSSEGTSGRNEQFF
clone_size: few
j_call: TRBJ2-1
v_call: TRBV5-1

cdr3_aa: CASSHTSRGLAKNIQYF
clone_size: -
j_call: TRBJ2-4
v_call: TRBV27

cdr3_aa: CASSPQGQGNYGYTF
clone_size: -
j_call: TRBJ1-2
v_call: TRBV18

cdr3_aa: CASSETDHSNQPQHF
clone_size: -
j_call: TRBJ1-5
v_call: TRBV6-1

cdr3_aa: CASSLEVLDREPNTGELFF
clone_size: -
j_call: TRBJ2-2
v_call: TRBV5-1

cdr3_aa: CASSAPDRGYQSPLHF
clone_size: -
j_call: TRBJ1-6
v_call: TRBV9

cdr3_aa: CATSAGDFSQVRQYF
clone_size: -
j_call: TRBJ2-7
v_call: TRBV24-1

cdr3_aa: CASSYSGGGPKNIQYF
clone_size: -
j_call: TRBJ2-4
v_call: TRBV6-6

cdr3_aa: CASSPFNEKLFF
clone_size: -
j_call: TRBJ1-4
v_call: TRBV3-1/TRBV3-2

cdr3_aa: CASKPAGQEYRETQYF
clone_size: -
j_call: TRBJ2-5
v_call: TRBV28

cdr3_aa: CASGLGLAVYNEQFF
clone_size: -
j_call: TRBJ2-1
v_call: TRBV12-5

cdr3_aa: CASSLWPDRGYGYTF
clone_size: -
j_call: TRBJ1-2
v_call: TRBV11-2

cdr3_aa: CASSLFPSDTQYF
clone_size: -
j_call: TRBJ2-3
v_call: TRBV6-5